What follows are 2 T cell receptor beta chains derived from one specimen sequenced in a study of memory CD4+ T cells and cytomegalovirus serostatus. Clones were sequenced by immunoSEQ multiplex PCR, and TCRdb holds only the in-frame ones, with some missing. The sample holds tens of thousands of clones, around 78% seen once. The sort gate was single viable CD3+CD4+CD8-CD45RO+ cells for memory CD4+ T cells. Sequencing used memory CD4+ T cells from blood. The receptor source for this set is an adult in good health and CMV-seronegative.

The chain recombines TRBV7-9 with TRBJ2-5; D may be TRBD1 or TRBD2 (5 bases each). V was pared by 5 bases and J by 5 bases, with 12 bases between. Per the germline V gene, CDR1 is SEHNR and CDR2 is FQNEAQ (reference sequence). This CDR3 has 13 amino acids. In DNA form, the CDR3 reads TGTGCCAGCAGCCGGGGCGAGGGTGAGACCCAGTACTTC. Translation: CASSRGEGETQYF.

The CDR3 DNA reads TGCGCCAGCAGCTTCGTAGCGGGAGACGAGACCCAGTACTTC. It is translated as CASSFVAGDETQYF. The gene calls are TRBV5-1 and TRBJ2-5; 9 bases align to TRBD2. This CDR3 has 14 amino acids. Germline CDR1 and CDR2: SGHRS and YFSETQ. With 2 bases clipped from V and 5 bases from J, the junction kept 4 bases outside the gene matches. The entire variable domain, with the rest obtained from reference TRBV5-1 and TRBJ2-5, is as follows: KAGVTQTPRYLIKTRGQQVTLSCSPISGHRSVSWYQQTPGQGLQFLFEYFSETQRNKGNFPGRFSGRQFSNSRSEMNVSTLELGDSALYLCASSFVAGDETQYFGPGTRLLVL.